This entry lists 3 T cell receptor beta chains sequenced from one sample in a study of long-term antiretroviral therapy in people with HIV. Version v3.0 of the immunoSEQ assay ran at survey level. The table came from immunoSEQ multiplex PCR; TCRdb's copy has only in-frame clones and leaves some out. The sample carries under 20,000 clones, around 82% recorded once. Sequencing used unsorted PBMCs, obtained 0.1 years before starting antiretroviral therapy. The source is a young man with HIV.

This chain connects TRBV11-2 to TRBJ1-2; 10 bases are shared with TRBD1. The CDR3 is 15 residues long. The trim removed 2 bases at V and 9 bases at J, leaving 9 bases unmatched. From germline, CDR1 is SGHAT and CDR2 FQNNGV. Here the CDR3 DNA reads TGTGCCAGCAGCTTAAAGACAGGGGGCGTTTCGAGCTACACCTTC. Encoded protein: CASSLKTGGVSSYTF.

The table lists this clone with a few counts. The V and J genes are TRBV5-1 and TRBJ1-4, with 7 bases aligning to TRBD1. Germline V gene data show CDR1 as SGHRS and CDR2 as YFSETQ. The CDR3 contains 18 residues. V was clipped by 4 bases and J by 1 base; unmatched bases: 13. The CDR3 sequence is CASSTERQGDLTNEKLFF. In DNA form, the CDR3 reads TGCGCCAGCAGCACCGAAAGACAGGGAGATCTAACTAATGAAAAACTGTTTTTT.

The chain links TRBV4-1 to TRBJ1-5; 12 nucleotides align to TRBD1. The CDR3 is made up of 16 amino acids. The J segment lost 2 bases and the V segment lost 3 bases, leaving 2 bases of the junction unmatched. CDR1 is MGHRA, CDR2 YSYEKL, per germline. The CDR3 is CASSQGDRGRNQPQHF. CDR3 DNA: TGCGCCAGCAGCCAGGGGGACAGGGGGCGCAATCAGCCCCAGCATTTT.